The clone carrying this T cell receptor (beta chain) has only one observation. This record belongs to a study of blood T cell repertoires in COVID-19. As processed by the authors: From reference gene primer amplification, estimates of nucleated cell counts were derived. Clones were sequenced by immunoSEQ multiplex PCR, and TCRdb holds only the in-frame ones, with some missing. The D gene and trimming were derived from the DNA, and the V and J assignments and clone size from that table. The data show around 62,000 clones, 88% seen once. Germline assignment: CDR1 SGHRS and CDR2 YFSETQ. With 4 bases removed from V and 6 bases from J, the gap between germline ends came to 10 bases. The CDR3 contains 12 residues.

The receptor was derived from a woman aged 40 to 50 who had recovered from COVID-19. Sequenced sample: PBMCs or T cells enriched from blood (not recorded which). The rearrangement uses TRBV5-1 and TRBJ1-2, with D unclear. Here the CDR3 reads CASSIGLDGYTF. The CDR3 DNA follows: TGCGCCAGCAGCATAGGACTGGATGGCTACACCTTC.